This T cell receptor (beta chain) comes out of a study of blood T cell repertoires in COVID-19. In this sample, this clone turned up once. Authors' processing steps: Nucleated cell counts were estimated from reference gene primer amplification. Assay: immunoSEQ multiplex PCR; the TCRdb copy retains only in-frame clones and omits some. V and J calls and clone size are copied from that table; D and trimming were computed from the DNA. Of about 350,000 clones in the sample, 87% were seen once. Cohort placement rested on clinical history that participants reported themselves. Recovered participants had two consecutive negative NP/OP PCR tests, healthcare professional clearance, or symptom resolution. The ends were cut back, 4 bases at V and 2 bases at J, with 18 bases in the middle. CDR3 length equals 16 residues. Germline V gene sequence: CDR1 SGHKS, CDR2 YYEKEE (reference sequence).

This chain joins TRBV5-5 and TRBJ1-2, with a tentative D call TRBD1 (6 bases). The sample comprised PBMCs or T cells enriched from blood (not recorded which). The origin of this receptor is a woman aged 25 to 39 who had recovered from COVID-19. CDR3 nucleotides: TGTGCCAGCAGCCACCCACCGGGGGGCTTGAACTATGGCTACACCTTC. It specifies CASSHPPGGLNYGYTF. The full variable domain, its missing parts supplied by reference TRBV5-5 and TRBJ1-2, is DAGVTQSPTHLIKTRGQQVTLRCSPISGHKSVSWYQQVLGQGPQFIFQYYEKEERGRGNFPDRFSARQFPNYSSELNVNALLLGDSALYLCASSHPPGGLNYGYTFGSGTRLTVV.